The present entry profiles one T cell receptor beta chain with its context. This sample is part of a study of graft-versus-host responses after intestinal transplantation. Across the study: Recipients across the board were started on anti-thymocyte globulin induction, then kept on tacrolimus and steroids for two to three years.

The CDR3 has 15 residues. CDR1 and CDR2 (germline): MRHNA, SNTAGT. With V trimmed by 7 bases and J by 4 bases, 10 bases remained unmatched. Sequenced by immunoSEQ multiplex PCR; TCRdb stores in-frame clones only, minus some. The sample has some 13,000 clones; approximately 85% are singletons. The material was PBMCs, obtained after intestinal transplantation. The chain recombines TRBV6-4 with TRBJ2-5; 9 positions match TRBD2. This sequence originates from a human patient who received an intestinal transplant, so some T cells may come from the graft donor. The chain's CDR3 is CASKSGRYGVETQYF. As DNA, the CDR3 is TGTGCCAGCAAAAGCGGGAGGTACGGAGTAGAGACCCAGTACTTC.